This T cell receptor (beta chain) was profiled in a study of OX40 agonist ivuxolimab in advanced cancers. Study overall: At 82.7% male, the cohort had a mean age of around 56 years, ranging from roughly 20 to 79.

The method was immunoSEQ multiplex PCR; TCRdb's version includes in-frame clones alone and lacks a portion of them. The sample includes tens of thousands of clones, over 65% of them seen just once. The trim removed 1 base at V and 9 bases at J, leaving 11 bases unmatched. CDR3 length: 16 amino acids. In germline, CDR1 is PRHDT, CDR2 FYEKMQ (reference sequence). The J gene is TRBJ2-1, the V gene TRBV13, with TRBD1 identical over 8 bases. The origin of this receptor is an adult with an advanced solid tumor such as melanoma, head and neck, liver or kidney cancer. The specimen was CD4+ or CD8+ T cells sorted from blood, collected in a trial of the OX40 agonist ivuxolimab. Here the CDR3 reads CASSLAGTGPGTEQFF. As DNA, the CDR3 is TGTGCCAGCAGCTTAGCTGGGACAGGACCGGGGACTGAGCAGTTCTTC.